This T cell receptor (beta chain) was captured by sequencing in a study of patients and donors after allogeneic stem cell transplantation (dated by TCRdb to about 2020). The library was prepared using RT-PCR. The instrument given in TCRdb is NextSeq 550. Clones were called with MiXCR by TCRdb after fastp trimmed the public reads at Q25, and only in-frame beta chains were retained. Rows matching on CDR3 protein sequence are summarized as one entry with the most common DNA and genes. Here the sample has over 150,000 distinct CDR3 sequences; 41% occur a single time. The top ten constitute approximately 32% of the sample. From the cysteine through the phenylalanine, the CDR3 covers 15 amino acids. Solely the CDR3 DNA is kept, with 45 bases framed from the first base. CDR1 and CDR2 are read off the germline V gene (reference sequence) as LNHNV and YYDKDF. Germline trimming: 3 bases from V, 6 bases from J; junction bases outside gene matches: 7.

On this clonotype: The antigen this receptor binds is unknown. There are no base qualities to consult, and no much larger clone falls within one base.

This receptor was obtained from a human donor who was either an allogeneic HSCT recipient or a stem cell or donor lymphocyte infusion donor (not recorded which). It is not recorded whose cells these are; they may come from a transplant donor. In this chain, TRBV15 is recombined with TRBJ2-3; 9 bases in between match TRBD2. Sequencing was carried out using blood, either unsorted or a sorted T cell fraction (not recorded which). The CDR3 reads as follows: CATSRREGQGDTQYF. The nucleotide sequence is given as TGTGCCACCAGCAGGCGGGAGGGCCAGGGGGATACGCAGTATTTT.